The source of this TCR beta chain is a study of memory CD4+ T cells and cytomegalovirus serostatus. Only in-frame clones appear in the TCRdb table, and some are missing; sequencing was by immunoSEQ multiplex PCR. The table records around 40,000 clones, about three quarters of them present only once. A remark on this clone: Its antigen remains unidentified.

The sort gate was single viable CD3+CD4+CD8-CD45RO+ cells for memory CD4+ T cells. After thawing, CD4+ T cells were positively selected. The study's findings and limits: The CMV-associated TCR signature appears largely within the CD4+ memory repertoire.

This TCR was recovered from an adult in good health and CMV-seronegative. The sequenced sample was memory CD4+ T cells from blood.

CDR3 nucleotide sequence: TGTGCCGTCAGGGTGGTGGGCTACACCTTC. It yields the protein CAVRVVGYTF. The rearrangement links TRBV30 to TRBJ1-2; D perhaps matches TRBD1 (5 bases). In germline, CDR1 is GTSNPN, CDR2 SVGIG (reference sequence). Trimming stripped 8 bases from V and 8 bases from J, with 12 bases between. CDR3 length equals 10 residues.